The 27 T cell receptor beta chains presented below share a single source sample, sequenced in a study of T cell responses to AZD1222 COVID-19 vaccine. Sequencing used immunoSEQ multiplex PCR; TCRdb keeps in-frame clones, though not all of them. The sample holds about 120,000 clones, about 83% seen once. The starting material was peripheral blood, obtained on day 0 of AZD1222 vaccination. The receptors stem from an adult in good health.

The rearrangement joins TRBV29-1 to TRBJ2-2, with 11 bases aligning to TRBD2. Germline CDR1 and CDR2: SQVTM and ANQGSEA. V lost 6 bases to trimming and J lost 1 base; unmatched junction nucleotides: 7. CDR3 length: 16 amino acids. This chain's CDR3 is CSVVGSGRENTGELFF. Written as DNA, the CDR3 is TGCAGCGTCGTGGGTAGCGGGAGGGAGAACACCGGGGAGCTGTTTTTT.

This chain joins TRBV19 and TRBJ2-2, with 7 bases that match TRBD1. The CDR3 covers 15 residues. V lost 5 bases and J lost 2; bases outside the gene matches: 5. Germline V gene lookup returns CDR1 LNHDA and CDR2 SQIVND (reference sequence). The CDR3 region is CASSSLGGNTGELFF. CDR3 DNA sequence: TGTGCCAGTAGTTCCCTAGGGGGCAACACCGGGGAGCTGTTTTTT.

The rearrangement uses TRBV5-4 and TRBJ2-7; D possibly uses TRBD1 or TRBD2 (5 bases each). The V and J ends lost 0 bases and 6 bases respectively, with 16 bases between them. There are 15 residues in the CDR3. Germline V gene sequence: CDR1 SGHNT, CDR2 YYREEE (reference sequence). The DNA of the CDR3 is TGTGCCAGCAGCTTGGCTGGTCAAGGGGAGCTCGAGCAGTACTTC. Translating it yields CASSLAGQGELEQYF.

This chain uses TRBV11-3 with TRBJ2-6, with TRBD1 as a possible D gene (5 bases). Looked up from germline, CDR1 is SGHNT and CDR2 is YENEEA. The CDR3 contains 15 residues. The ends were cut back, 5 bases at V and 0 bases at J, with 8 bases in the middle. CDR3 in amino acids: CASSQDSSGANVLTF. In DNA form, the CDR3 reads TGTGCCAGCAGCCAAGACAGCTCTGGGGCCAACGTCCTGACTTTC.

This sequence joins TRBV18 and TRBJ2-3; D is unresolved. This CDR3 is built from 13 residues. Germline V lookup: CDR1 KGHSH, CDR2 LQKENI. V dropped 5 bases and J dropped 0 bases, with 6 bases sitting between them. In DNA, the CDR3 is TGTGCCAGCTCAGTCGGGAGCACAGATACGCAGTATTTT. Residues: CASSVGSTDTQYF.

This CDR3 reads CASSSQRLAKNIQYF. Written as DNA, the CDR3 is TGTGCCAGCAGTTCCCAAAGGCTAGCCAAAAACATTCAGTACTTC. This sequence joins TRBV2 and TRBJ2-4; D is undetermined. Germline V CDR1 and CDR2: SNHLY, FYNNEI. This CDR3 spans 15 amino acids. V was cut by 5 bases and J by 0 bases, with 11 bases left in between.

This clone was detected only a few times. The gene calls are TRBV3-1 (or the pseudogene TRBV3-2) and TRBJ2-3; D possibly corresponds to TRBD1 (5 bases). This CDR3 region has 16 residues. V was cut by 0 bases and J by 2 bases, with 12 bases left in between. Germline lookup yields CDR1 LGHDT and CDR2 YNNKEL (reference sequence). The CDR3 spells CASSQDLQGYTDTQYF. As DNA, the CDR3 is TGTGCCAGCAGCCAAGATTTGCAGGGATACACAGATACGCAGTATTTT.

V and J are TRBV18 and TRBJ1-1; 8 bases are shared with TRBD1. The CDR3 spans 16 residues. V dropped 2 bases and J dropped 4; count of bases not matched to a gene: 9. CDR1 KGHSH and CDR2 LQKENI come from the germline V gene. The CDR3 coding sequence is TGTGCCAGCTCACCAACTATATCAGGACAGGGCACTGAAGCTTTCTTT. Translation: CASSPTISGQGTEAFF.

With regard to this clone: The sample holds other DNA sequences that translate to the same CDR3. V and J are TRBV15 and TRBJ1-1; D not certain. Germline values: CDR1 LNHNV, CDR2 YYDKDF (reference sequence). The CDR3 contains 12 residues. Trimming removed 4 bases from V and 1 base from J, with 4 bases in between. As DNA, the CDR3 is TGTGCCACCAGCAAGGGGAACACTGAAGCTTTCTTT. Encoded protein: CATSKGNTEAFF.

V usage is TRBV2 and J usage is TRBJ1-5; D remains ambiguous. This CDR3 region has 14 residues. Trimming removed 3 bases at V and 3 bases at J, with 9 bases between. Germline V lookup: CDR1 SNHLY, CDR2 FYNNEI. The CDR3 reads CASSDLGFNQPQHF. CDR3 bases: TGTGCCAGCAGTGATCTCGGCTTCAATCAGCCCCAGCATTTT.

This clone was picked up one time. J is TRBJ2-2 and V is TRBV6-2 or TRBV6-3, with a weak D call TRBD1 (6 bases). Trimming left V 2 bases short and J 5 bases short, with 12 bases between. Germline values: CDR1 MNHEY, CDR2 SVGEGT. The CDR3 totals 15 residues. The CDR3 sequence is CASSYGLDRTGELFF. The CDR3 nucleotides are TGTGCCAGCAGTTACGGGCTCGACAGGACCGGGGAGCTGTTTTTT.

The chain combines TRBV19 with TRBJ2-1, with 11 bases aligning to TRBD2. Trimming at V came to 3 bases and at J to 5 bases, leaving 12 bases not matched to a gene. Germline loops: CDR1 LNHDA, CDR2 SQIVND (reference sequence). The length of the CDR3 is 18 residues. In DNA form, the CDR3 reads TGTGCCAGTAGTATCGGGGGGAGACTAGCGGGATGGGACAATGAGCAGTTCTTC. The encoded protein is CASSIGGRLAGWDNEQFF.

The rearrangement uses TRBV2 and TRBJ1-3, with D perhaps TRBD1 (6 bases). Germline V gene lookup returns CDR1 SNHLY and CDR2 FYNNEI. The CDR3 consists of 16 residues. Between the trimmed V and J ends, which lost 4 bases and 4 bases, there was a span of 17 bases. As DNA, the CDR3 is TGTGCCAGCAGTGGCCGACAGGTCCGCTTAGGAAACACCATATATTTT. Residues: CASSGRQVRLGNTIYF.

The rearrangement links TRBV5-1 to TRBJ2-1; 9 nucleotides match TRBD2. V dropped 0 bases and J dropped 0; count of bases not matched to a gene: 10. Germline V CDR1 and CDR2: SGHRS, YFSETQ. CDR3 length: 19 residues. The CDR3 DNA sequence: TGCGCCAGCAGCTTGGCGGCCTCTCTAGCGGGGAGCTCCTACAATGAGCAGTTCTTC. Its translation: CASSLAASLAGSSYNEQFF.

This chain connects TRBV6-5 to TRBJ1-6, with a tentative D call TRBD1 (6 bases). Germline CDR1 MNHEY, CDR2 SVGAGI. The V end lost 0 bases, the J end lost 16 bases, and 19 bases lay between the germline ends. The CDR3 sequence is 15 residues long. CDR3 DNA: TGTGCCAGCAGTTACTCTGGCAGGGGCCTAGGAGCTCTCCACTTT. Translated, it gives CASSYSGRGLGALHF.

This chain uses TRBV2 with TRBJ2-1, with 12 bases that match TRBD2. The CDR3 has 15 residues. The trim removed 6 bases at V and 7 bases at J, leaving 7 bases unmatched. The germline gives CDR1 SNHLY, CDR2 FYNNEI. The CDR3 sequence: CASRGWLAGGNEQFF. Here the CDR3 DNA reads TGTGCCAGCAGGGGATGGCTAGCGGGAGGGAATGAGCAGTTCTTC.

The CDR3 DNA reads TGTGCCACCTCGGGACTAGCGGGAGCCTCCTACGAGCAGTACTTC. Its translation is CATSGLAGASYEQYF. The rearrangement links TRBV18 to TRBJ2-7, with TRBD2 identical over 14 bases. J gave up 0 bases and V 10 bases, and 5 bases lay outside the gene matches. The V gene's germline CDR1 is KGHSH and CDR2 LQKENI. The CDR3 is 15 amino acids. Drawing the rest from reference TRBV18 and TRBJ2-7, the complete variable domain is NAGVMQNPRHLVRRRGQEARLRCSPMKGHSHVYWYRQLPEEGLKFMVYLQKENIIDESGMPKERFSAEFPKEGPSILRIQQVVRGDSAAYFCATSGLAGASYEQYFGPGTRLTVT.

This clone showed up just once. This chain joins TRBV20-1 and TRBJ2-7, with D possibly being TRBD1 or TRBD2 (6 bases each). The germline V and J ends were trimmed by 3 bases and 6 bases, with 12 bases remaining between them. The germline V gene encodes CDR1 DFQATT and CDR2 SNEGSKA (reference sequence). This CDR3 contains 12 residues. The CDR3 protein is CSASVGGREQYF. The CDR3 DNA follows: TGCAGTGCTAGTGTGGGGGGCCGCGAGCAGTACTTC.

The rearrangement joins TRBV19 to TRBJ2-7; TRBD2 is a possible D gene (6 bases). The CDR3 runs to 16 residues. Germline V gives CDR1 LNHDA, CDR2 SQIVND (reference sequence). Trimming stripped 4 bases from V and 1 base from J, with 17 bases between. The CDR3 loop is CASSTAGGLGSYEQYF. In DNA, the CDR3 is TGTGCCAGTAGTACAGCGGGTGGGCTTGGGTCCTACGAGCAGTACTTC.

This clone was picked up a small number of times. The chain has TRBV5-1 and TRBJ2-7; 8 bases fit TRBD1. This CDR3 spans 15 amino acids. The V and J ends lost 0 bases and 5 bases, in that order; junction bases with no gene match: 7. CDR1 is SGHRS, CDR2 YFSETQ, per germline. The CDR3 region is CASSLEQGVDHEQYF. CDR3 in DNA: TGCGCCAGCAGCTTGGAACAGGGGGTTGATCACGAGCAGTACTTC.

The V gene is TRBV24-1, the J gene TRBJ2-5, with TRBD1 as a possible D gene (5 bases). Germline CDR1 reads KGHDR; CDR2 reads SFDVKD. Trimming stripped 4 bases from V and 1 base from J, with 15 bases between. This CDR3 has 16 amino acids. In DNA, the CDR3 is TGTGCCACCAGTGACCCGACAGCCCGATTCCAAGAGACCCAGTACTTC. It translates to CATSDPTARFQETQYF.

The V call is TRBV7-9, the J call TRBJ1-3, with TRBD1 matching over 8 bases. This CDR3 is built from 16 residues. V gave up 8 bases and J gave up 3 bases; unmatched junction bases: 12. Germline values: CDR1 SEHNR, CDR2 FQNEAQ (reference sequence). CDR3 DNA sequence: TGTGCCAGCGGACGTGGAGGACAGGGCGTTGGAAACACCATATATTTT. It translates to CASGRGGQGVGNTIYF.

This clone was seen just once. CDR3 sequence reads: CASSRTGDYGYTF. CDR3 nucleotide sequence: TGTGCCAGTAGTCGGACAGGGGATTATGGCTACACCTTC. The J gene is TRBJ1-2, the V gene TRBV19; TRBD1 aligns across 9 bases. V gave up 5 bases and J gave up 5 bases; unmatched junction bases: 3. The CDR3 is 13 amino acids. Germline V gene sequence: CDR1 LNHDA, CDR2 SQIVND (reference sequence).

The rearrangement links TRBV4-3 to TRBJ2-2; 10 bases line up with TRBD2. J gave up 6 bases and V 0 bases, and 7 bases lay outside the gene matches. Germline V gene lookup returns CDR1 LGHNA and CDR2 YSLEER. The CDR3 length is 17 residues. CDR3 in amino acids: CASSQEPAGGPSGELFF. DNA for the CDR3: TGCGCCAGCAGCCAAGAGCCAGCGGGAGGGCCCTCCGGGGAGCTGTTTTTT.

The chain links TRBV7-2 to TRBJ2-1; 11 bases line up with TRBD2. The germline V gene has CDR1 SGHTA and CDR2 FQGNSA. The CDR3 length is 17 residues. Trimming cost V 2 bases and J 2 bases; bases outside gene matches: 5. The CDR3 here is CASSLTSGSGTYNEQFF. In DNA form, the CDR3 reads TGTGCCAGCAGCTTAACTAGCGGGAGTGGTACCTACAATGAGCAGTTCTTC.

V usage is TRBV7-9 and J usage is TRBJ2-7, with 10 positions matching TRBD1. The J segment lost 2 bases and the V segment lost 3 bases, leaving 4 bases of the junction unmatched. The CDR3 length is 15 residues. Germline V gives CDR1 SEHNR, CDR2 FQNEAQ (reference sequence). The CDR3 here is CASSFTGQGTYEQYF. The CDR3, as DNA: TGTGCCAGCAGCTTCACGGGACAGGGGACCTACGAGCAGTACTTC.

The chain couples TRBV5-4 to TRBJ2-2, with 9 bases fitting TRBD2. The trim removed 0 bases at V and 4 bases at J, leaving 4 bases unmatched. Germline assignment: CDR1 SGHNT and CDR2 YYREEE (reference sequence). This CDR3 has 16 amino acids. CDR3 sequence (DNA): TGTGCCAGCAGCTTGGTAGCGGGAGCGGTCACCGGGGAGCTGTTTTTT. Translation: CASSLVAGAVTGELFF. Using reference TRBV5-4 and TRBJ2-2 for the parts outside the CDR3, the full variable domain is ETGVTQSPTHLIKTRGQQVTLRCSSQSGHNTVSWYQQALGQGPQFIFQYYREEENGRGNFPPRFSGLQFPNYSSELNVNALELDDSALYLCASSLVAGAVTGELFFGEGSRLTVL.